This is a list of T cell receptor beta chains from one sample in a study of blood T cell repertoires in COVID-19. TCRdb's copy holds only in-frame clones and misses some; the assay was immunoSEQ multiplex PCR. The data show more than 150,000 clones, around 87% seen once. Sequencing was done on a sample of PBMCs or T cells enriched from blood (not recorded which). The receptors shown here come from a woman aged 30 to 39 who had recovered from COVID-19. Each CDR3 is given with its conserved first and last residue.

TRBV3-1/TRBV3-2,CASSPFAGVGETQYF
TRBV9,CASSVGRTSGRGSYNEQFF
TRBV12-3/TRBV12-4,CASSLGLTEAFF
TRBV14,CASSRYGVNYEQYF
TRBV5-4,CASSLRQGVFYGYTF
TRBV29-1,CSAGQLYGYTF
TRBV13,CASSGVGNTIYF
TRBV10-2,CASRGLAGVTNTGELFF
TRBV19,CASSILRGRLVTEAFF
TRBV4-2,CASSREAGEGPGELFF
TRBV18,CASSPVYQKNTEAFF
TRBV30,CAWSAAGTLRYF
TRBV5-1,CASRFGPAGEQFF
TRBV5-1,CASSPDRETQYF
TRBV27,CASRTQGVSEQYF
TRBV19,CASSRRDRENPEAFF